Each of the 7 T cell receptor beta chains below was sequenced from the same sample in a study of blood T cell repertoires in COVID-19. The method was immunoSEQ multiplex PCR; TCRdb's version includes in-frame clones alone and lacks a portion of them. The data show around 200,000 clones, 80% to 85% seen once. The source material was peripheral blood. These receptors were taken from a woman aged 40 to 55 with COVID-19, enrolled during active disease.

For the CDR3, the DNA is TGTGCCCCAGGTCAGCGGGAGGACACAGATACGCAGTATTTT. It codes for CAPGQREDTDTQYF. This chain connects TRBV30 to TRBJ2-3, with 9 positions matching TRBD2. CDR3 size: 14 residues. The V gene's germline CDR1 is GTSNPN and CDR2 SVGIG (reference sequence). Trimming removed 8 bases from V and 2 bases from J; junction bases left unmatched: 8.

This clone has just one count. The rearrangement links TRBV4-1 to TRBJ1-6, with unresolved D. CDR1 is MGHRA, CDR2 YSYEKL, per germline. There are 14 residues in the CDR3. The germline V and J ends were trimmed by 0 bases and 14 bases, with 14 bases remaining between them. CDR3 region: CASSQDSSRISLHF. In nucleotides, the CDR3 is TGCGCCAGCAGCCAAGATTCTAGCCGGATTTCCCTCCACTTT.

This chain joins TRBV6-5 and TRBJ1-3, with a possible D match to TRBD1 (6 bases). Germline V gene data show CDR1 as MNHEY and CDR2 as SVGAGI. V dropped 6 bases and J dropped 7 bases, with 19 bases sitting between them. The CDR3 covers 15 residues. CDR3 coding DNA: TGTGCCAGCAGCTCCGGTGACAGGAGGACGAACACCATATATTTT. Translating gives CASSSGDRRTNTIYF.

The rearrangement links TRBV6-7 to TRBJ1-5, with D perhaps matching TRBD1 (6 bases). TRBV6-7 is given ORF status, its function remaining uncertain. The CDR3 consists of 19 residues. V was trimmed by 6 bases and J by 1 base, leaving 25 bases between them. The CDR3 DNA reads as TGTGCCAGCAGCCTCCTACAGGGCACATCCCTCCTGAGCAATCAGCCCCAGCATTTT. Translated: CASSLLQGTSLLSNQPQHF.

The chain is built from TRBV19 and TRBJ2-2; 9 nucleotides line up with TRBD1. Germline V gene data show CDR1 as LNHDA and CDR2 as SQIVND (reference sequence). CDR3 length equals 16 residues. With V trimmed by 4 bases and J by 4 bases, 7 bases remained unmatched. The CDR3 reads CASSKTRDRVTGELFF. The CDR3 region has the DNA TGTGCCAGTAGTAAAACCCGGGACAGGGTCACCGGGGAGCTGTTTTTT.

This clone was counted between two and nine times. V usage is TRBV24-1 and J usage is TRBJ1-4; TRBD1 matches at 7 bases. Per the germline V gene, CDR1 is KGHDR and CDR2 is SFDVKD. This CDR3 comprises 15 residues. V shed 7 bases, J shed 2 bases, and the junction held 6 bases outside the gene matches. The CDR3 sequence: CATSRQGSTNEKLFF. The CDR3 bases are TGTGCCACCAGCAGACAGGGCTCGACTAATGAAAAACTGTTTTTT.

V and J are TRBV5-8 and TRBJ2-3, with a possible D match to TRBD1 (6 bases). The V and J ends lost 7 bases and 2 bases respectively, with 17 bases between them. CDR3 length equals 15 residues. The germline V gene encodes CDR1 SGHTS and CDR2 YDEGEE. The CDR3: CASRSGRTVTDTQYF. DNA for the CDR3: TGTGCCAGCCGAAGTGGTAGGACAGTCACAGATACGCAGTATTTT.